This T cell receptor beta chain was obtained from a study of T cells in Graves' hyperthyroidism and ophthalmopathy. The study's findings and limits: Within blood appeared most thyroid clonotypes that had expanded above 0.001.

The CDR3 sequence is 14 residues long. Between the trimmed V and J ends, which lost 4 bases and 4 bases, there was a span of 13 bases. In germline, CDR1 is GTSNPN, CDR2 SVGIG (reference sequence). This clonotype was seen at least ten times. Its antigen is not known. From RNA transcripts, TCR beta CDR3 regions were amplified. HTBI primers were the set used in a first-round RT-PCR of the TCR CDR3. Via MiXCR, TCRdb re-called the multiplex PCR reads, giving one row per CDR3 protein. In the table there are about 720,000 distinct CDR3 sequences, 16% of which are singletons. The clonotype comes from a man between 18 and 29 years old with Graves' hyperthyroidism. The chain combines TRBV30 with TRBJ1-4; D gene uncertain. Sequencing used blood. CDR3 amino acids: CAWTPRGFNEKLFF. Written as DNA, the CDR3 is TGTGCCTGGACCCCTAGAGGGTTTAATGAAAAACTGTTTTTT.